These T cell receptor beta chains were read from a single sample in a study of OX40 agonist ivuxolimab in advanced cancers. TCRdb's copy holds only in-frame clones and misses some; the assay was immunoSEQ multiplex PCR. The repertoire includes 65,000 to 85,000 clones, roughly 85% of them detected once, and around 3.2% sits in the top ten. The sequences come from CD4+ or CD8+ T cells sorted from blood, collected in a trial of the OX40 agonist ivuxolimab. Receptors were obtained from an adult with an advanced solid tumor such as melanoma, head and neck, liver or kidney cancer. CDR3s include the opening cysteine and the closing phenylalanine or tryptophan. The D gene is left open where the match is weak. Only some rows state a clone size, as once, few, many or a class for expanded clones.

V gene	clone size	D gene	J gene	CDR3 DNA	CDR3 protein
TRBV6-1	once	TRBD2	TRBJ2-1	TGTGCCAGCAGTGGAGCGGGGCCGGTAAATGAGCAGTTCTTC	CASSGAGPVNEQFF
TRBV7-2	-	TRBD1	TRBJ2-1	TGTGCCAGCAGCAGGGGGCGAGGCCCACAATATGAGCAGTTCTTC	CASSRGRGPQYEQFF
TRBV29-1	-	-	TRBJ2-1	TGCAGCGCAGTGTGGGGCACCTACAATGAGCAGTTCTTC	CSAVWGTYNEQFF
TRBV7-9	-	TRBD1	TRBJ2-5	TGTGCCAGCAGCTCAGGGGGCGCAGAGACCCAGTACTTC	CASSSGGAETQYF
TRBV15	few	-	TRBJ1-3	TGTGCCACCAGCAGAGAACTCCCGGGCTCTGGAAACACCATATATTTT	CATSRELPGSGNTIYF
TRBV7-2	-	-	TRBJ1-1	TGTGCCAGCAGCTTAGTTACCCTTTCGGACACTGAAGCTTTCTTT	CASSLVTLSDTEAFF
TRBV7-3	-	TRBD1	TRBJ1-3	TGTGCCAGCAGCTCACAGGGGGGAGGCTCTGGAAACACCATATATTTT	CASSSQGGGSGNTIYF
TRBV9	-	-	TRBJ1-2	TGTGCCAGCAGCCTTGGATGGGGGGCAAACCCTATCTATGGCTACACCTTC	CASSLGWGANPIYGYTF
TRBV5-1	-	-	TRBJ1-1	TGCGCCAGCAGCTCGCTAGTCCCGAACACTGAAGCTTTCTTT	CASSSLVPNTEAFF
TRBV27	-	-	TRBJ1-1	TGTGCCAGCAGATTTCACAGGGTCAGGGACACTGAAGCTTTCTTT	CASRFHRVRDTEAFF
TRBV23-1	-	-	TRBJ2-5	TGCGCCAGCAGTCCCGGAGGGGGGAGAGAGACCCAGTACTTC	CASSPGGGRETQYF
TRBV6-5	-	TRBD2	TRBJ2-7	TGTGCCAGCAGTTACTCGAGCGGGAGGGGTTACGAGCAGTACTTC	CASSYSSGRGYEQYF
TRBV4-2	-	-	TRBJ1-5	TGTGCCAGCAGCCAAGAAACAGTCAATCAGCCCCAGCATTTT	CASSQETVNQPQHF
TRBV6-1	-	TRBD1	TRBJ2-7	TGTGCCAGCAGTGAAGCTCCCCTCGACAGGGCCTCGTACTTC	CASSEAPLDRASYF
TRBV7-3	-	-	TRBJ2-2	TGTGCCAGCAGCTATTGGGACACCGGGGAGCTGTTTTTT	CASSYWDTGELFF
TRBV5-5	-	-	TRBJ1-1	TGTGCCAGCCTCTTTCAACAGGGTTACACTGAAGCTTTCTTT	CASLFQQGYTEAFF
TRBV23-1	-	TRBD1	TRBJ1-3	TGCGCCAGCAGTCATTCGAGGGGGCTTGGGGGAAACACCATATATTTT	CASSHSRGLGGNTIYF